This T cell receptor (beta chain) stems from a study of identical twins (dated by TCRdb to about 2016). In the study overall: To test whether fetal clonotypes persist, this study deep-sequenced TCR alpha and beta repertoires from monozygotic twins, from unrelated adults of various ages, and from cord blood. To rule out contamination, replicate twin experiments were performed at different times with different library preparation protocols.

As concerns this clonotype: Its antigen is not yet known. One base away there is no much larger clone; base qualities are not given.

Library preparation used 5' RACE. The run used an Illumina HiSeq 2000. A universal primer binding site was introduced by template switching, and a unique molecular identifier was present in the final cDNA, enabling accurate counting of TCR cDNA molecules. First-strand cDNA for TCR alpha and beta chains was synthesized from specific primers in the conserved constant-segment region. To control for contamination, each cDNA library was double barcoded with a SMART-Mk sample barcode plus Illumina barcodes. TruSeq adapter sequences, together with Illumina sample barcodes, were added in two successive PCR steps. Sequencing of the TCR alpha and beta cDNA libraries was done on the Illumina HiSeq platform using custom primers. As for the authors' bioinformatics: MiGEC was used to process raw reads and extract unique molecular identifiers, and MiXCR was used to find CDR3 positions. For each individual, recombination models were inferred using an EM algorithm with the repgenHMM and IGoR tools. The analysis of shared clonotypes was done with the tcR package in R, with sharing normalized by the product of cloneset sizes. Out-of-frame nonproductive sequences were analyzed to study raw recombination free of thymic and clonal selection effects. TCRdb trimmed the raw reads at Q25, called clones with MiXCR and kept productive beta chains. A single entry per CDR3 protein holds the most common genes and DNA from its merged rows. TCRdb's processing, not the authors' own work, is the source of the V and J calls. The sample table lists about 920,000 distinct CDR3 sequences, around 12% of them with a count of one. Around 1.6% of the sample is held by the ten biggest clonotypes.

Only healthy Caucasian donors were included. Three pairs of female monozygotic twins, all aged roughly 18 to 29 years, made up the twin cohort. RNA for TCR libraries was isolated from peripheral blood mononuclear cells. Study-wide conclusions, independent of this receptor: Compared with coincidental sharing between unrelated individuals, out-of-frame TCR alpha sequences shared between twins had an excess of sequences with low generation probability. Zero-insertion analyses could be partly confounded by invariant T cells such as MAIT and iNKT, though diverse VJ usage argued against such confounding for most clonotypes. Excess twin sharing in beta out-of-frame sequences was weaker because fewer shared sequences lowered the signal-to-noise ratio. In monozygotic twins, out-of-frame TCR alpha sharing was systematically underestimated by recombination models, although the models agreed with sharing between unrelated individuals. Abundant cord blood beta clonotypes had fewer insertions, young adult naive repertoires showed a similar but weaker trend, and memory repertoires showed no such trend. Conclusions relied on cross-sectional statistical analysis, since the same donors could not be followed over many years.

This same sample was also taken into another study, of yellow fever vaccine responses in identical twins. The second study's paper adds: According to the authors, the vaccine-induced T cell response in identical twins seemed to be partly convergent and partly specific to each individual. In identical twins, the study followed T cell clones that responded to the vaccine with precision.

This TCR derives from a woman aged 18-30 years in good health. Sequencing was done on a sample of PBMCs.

The nucleotide sequence is given as TGCGCCAGCAGCGTGACGGGGCGGCTGAACACTGAAGCTTTCTTT. It codes for CASSVTGRLNTEAFF. The chain employs TRBV5-1 and TRBJ1-1; perhaps TRBD1 is the D gene, with 5 bases matching. Reading the germline V gene gives CDR1 SGHRS and CDR2 YFSETQ. From the cysteine up to the phenylalanine, the CDR3 has a length of 15 residues. CDR3 DNA only is kept here, 45 bases in frame from base 1. Relative to germline, V is 4 bases shorter and J is 0 bases shorter, with 13 bases between their ends.